These 9 T cell receptor beta chains originate from one sample sequenced in a study of blood T cell repertoires in COVID-19. Clones were read by immunoSEQ multiplex PCR, and TCRdb kept only the in-frame ones, dropping some. The repertoire holds around 160,000 clones, with 84% as singletons. The specimen sequenced was PBMCs or T cells enriched from blood (not recorded which). Source of these receptors: a woman in her fifties or sixties who had been exposed to COVID-19.

The V and J genes are TRBV5-6 and TRBJ2-1, with 8 bases lining up with TRBD1. The ends lost 0 bases at V and 4 bases at J; junction bases unmatched: 6. This CDR3 is 16 amino acids long. Germline V CDR1 and CDR2: SGHDT, YYEEEE. CDR3 in amino acids: CASSLGGTGIYNEQFF. CDR3 DNA sequence: TGTGCCAGCAGCTTGGGGGGGACAGGAATATACAATGAGCAGTTCTTC.

Note on this clone: The junction does not match germline at one end; this may be a read error. The chain uses TRBV6-5 and TRBJ2-2; tentatively, D is TRBD1 (5 bases). This CDR3 is built from 15 residues. Germline V lookup: CDR1 MNHEY, CDR2 SVGAGI. For the CDR3, the DNA is TGTGCCAGCAGTTACTCCCCAGGGAACCCCGGGGAGCTGTTTTTT. Amino acids: CASSYSPGNPGELFF.

V gene TRBV2 combines with J gene TRBJ2-7, with D possibly TRBD1 on 5 matching bases. Germline V gene lookup returns CDR1 SNHLY and CDR2 FYNNEI. Deletions cut 7 bases from V and 4 bases from J, with 17 bases between. This CDR3 has 14 amino acids. CDR3 sequence (DNA): TGTGCCAGCACTCTACAGGCCCCAGGGTACGAGCAGTACTTC. Its translation: CASTLQAPGYEQYF.

The chain employs TRBV23-1 and TRBJ1-5; no reliable D call. Being an ORF, TRBV23-1 has a function that is uncertain. CDR3 length equals 15 residues. With 8 bases removed from V and 1 base from J, the gap between germline ends came to 15 bases. The CDR3 sequence: CASVTPGESNQPQHF. DNA for the CDR3: TGCGCCAGCGTAACGCCCGGGGAAAGCAATCAGCCCCAGCATTTT.

This clone was recorded once. The CDR3: CASRDENSAEAFF. As DNA, the CDR3 is TGTGCCAGTAGAGATGAGAATTCGGCTGAAGCTTTCTTT. The V and J genes are TRBV19 and TRBJ1-1; D is uncertain. CDR3 size: 13 residues. CDR1 and CDR2 from the germline V gene are LNHDA and SQIVND (reference sequence). Trimming shortened V by 6 bases and J by 6 bases, and 14 bases separated the two germline ends. Supplemented by reference TRBV19 and TRBJ1-1, the full variable domain reads DGGITQSPKYLFRKEGQNVTLSCEQNLNHDAMYWYRQDPGQGLRLIYYSQIVNDFQKGDIAEGYSVSREKKESFPLTVTSAQKNPTAFYLCASRDENSAEAFFGQGTRLTVV.

The V call is TRBV7-9, the J call TRBJ1-4; TRBD1 aligns across 8 bases. CDR1 is SEHNR and CDR2 is FQNEAQ in the germline V gene (reference sequence). The V gene end was trimmed by 4 bases and the J gene end by 1 base; junction bases not matched to a gene: 5. CDR3 size: 16 residues. The CDR3 here is CASSSDREETNEKLFF. The CDR3 DNA follows: TGTGCCAGCAGCTCGGACAGGGAAGAAACTAATGAAAAACTGTTTTTT.

The chain is built from TRBV3-1 (or the pseudogene TRBV3-2) and TRBJ1-5; TRBD1 matches at 9 bases. CDR1 is LGHDT, CDR2 YNNKEL, per germline (reference sequence). The V and J ends lost 4 bases and 1 base, in that order; junction bases with no gene match: 2. The CDR3 totals 15 residues. The CDR3 here is CASSPDRGSNQPQHF. Written as DNA, the CDR3 is TGTGCCAGCAGCCCCGACAGGGGGAGCAATCAGCCCCAGCATTTT.

The rearrangement links TRBV27 to TRBJ2-7; 9 nucleotides agree with TRBD1. The germline V gene has CDR1 MNHEY and CDR2 SMNVEV (reference sequence). V gave up 4 bases and J gave up 5 bases; unmatched junction bases: 12. The CDR3 extends over 16 amino acids. The CDR3 protein is CASSSYSGTGSDEQYF. The CDR3 nucleotides read TGTGCCAGCAGTTCTTATTCCGGGACAGGGAGCGACGAGCAGTACTTC.

This chain links TRBV15 with TRBJ2-5; TRBD1 matches at 7 bases. CDR1 LNHNV and CDR2 YYDKDF come from the germline V gene (reference sequence). The CDR3 sequence is 14 residues long. V dropped 3 bases and J dropped 1; count of bases not matched to a gene: 2. DNA of the CDR3: TGTGCCACCAGCAGGGGGGACAGCCAAGAGACCCAGTACTTC. This encodes CATSRGDSQETQYF.